Described below is a single TCR beta chain sequence and its context. The antigen is not known. Using constant-segment primers, 5'RACE produced TCR alpha and TCR beta cDNA libraries carrying sample barcodes and UMIs. TCRdb re-called the 5' RACE reads through MiXCR, storing one row per CDR3 protein. The repertoire holds about 250,000 distinct CDR3 sequences, with 15% as singletons. This entry belongs to a study of T-cell memory formation after mild COVID-19. Study context: The study found TCR clusters largely donor specific. Study-level findings and limits: Some clones that responded were present in memory (sampled pre-infection), which suggests cross-reactive memory joined. Contracting CD4+ clones sat mainly in CM and EM; CD8+ in EMRA.

The germline V gene encodes CDR1 SQVTM and CDR2 ANQGSEA. The CDR3 has 14 amino acids. V trimming: 2 bases; J trimming: 10 bases; junction bases outside the gene matches: 9. The receptor was derived from an adult woman who had mild COVID-19 (a few samples of this study predate the infection). Cell type and time point are not known. Material: PBMCs or a T cell subset sorted from them (not recorded which). V is TRBV29-1 and J is TRBJ2-1, with TRBD1 matching over 9 bases. The CDR3 DNA reads as TGCAGCGTTGAAATCTTTAGGACAGGGGAAGAGCAGTTCTTC. It translates to CSVEIFRTGEEQFF.